These 32 T cell receptor beta chains originate from one sample sequenced in a study of identical twins. TCRdb recomputed calls from the 5' RACE reads with MiXCR, one row per CDR3 protein. The data hold 450,000 or so distinct CDR3 sequences, with approximately 15% observed a single time. These same data were also listed under a study on yellow fever vaccine responses in identical twins.

The specimen was CD4+ T cells sorted from blood. These receptors came from a woman aged 18-30 years in good health.

This clonotype was observed a handful of times. The J gene is TRBJ2-5, the V gene TRBV5-1, with 9 bases aligning to TRBD1. Per germline, CDR1 SGHRS and CDR2 YFSETQ. This CDR3 spans 14 amino acids. The ends lost 4 bases at V and 5 bases at J; junction bases unmatched: 6. For the CDR3, the DNA is TGCGCCAGCAGCAAATCCGGGACAGGGGAGACCCAGTACTTC. Its protein product is CASSKSGTGETQYF.

At least ten counts were recorded for this clonotype. The CDR3 is CASSYSLEGALFNEQFF. The CDR3 DNA reads as TGTGCCAGCAGTTACTCGTTGGAGGGGGCGTTGTTCAATGAGCAGTTCTTC. The J gene is TRBJ2-1, the V gene TRBV6-5, with D possibly TRBD1 on 7 matching bases. There are 17 residues in the CDR3. Germline lookup yields CDR1 MNHEY and CDR2 SVGAGI. Trimming pared 0 bases from V and 6 bases from J, leaving 18 bases between.

The gene calls are TRBV12-3 or TRBV12-4 and TRBJ2-2; D is unresolved. The CDR3 length is 13 residues. With 3 bases removed from V and 6 bases from J, the gap between germline ends came to 8 bases. In DNA form, the CDR3 reads TGTGCCAGCAGTTTGTTGCGCGCCGGGGAGCTGTTTTTT. Translated, it gives CASSLLRAGELFF.

The CDR3 nucleotides are TGTGCCAGCAGCCAAGATCTGCTTTGGGGTCGGGACGAGCAGTACTTC. Translation: CASSQDLLWGRDEQYF. The V call is TRBV14, the J call TRBJ2-7, with unresolved D. CDR1 is SGHDN and CDR2 is FVKESK in the germline V gene. This CDR3 has 16 residues. V was shortened by 0 bases and J by 5 bases, with 17 bases between the two germline ends.

The chain uses TRBV20-1 and TRBJ2-3, with TRBD2 identical over 8 bases. V shed 0 bases, J shed 5 bases, and the junction held 7 bases outside the gene matches. The CDR3 sequence is 15 residues long. CDR1 DFQATT and CDR2 SNEGSKA come from the germline V gene (reference sequence). CDR3 in amino acids: CSARDMGREGDTQYF. The CDR3 nucleotides are TGCAGTGCTAGAGATATGGGACGGGAGGGAGATACGCAGTATTTT.

The V gene is TRBV7-9, the J gene TRBJ2-7; D is tentatively TRBD1 or TRBD2 (6 bases each). CDR1 and CDR2 (germline): SEHNR, FQNEAQ (reference sequence). Trimming removed 0 bases from V and 5 bases from J, with 14 bases in between. This CDR3 region has 15 residues. The CDR3 nucleotides read TGTGCCAGCAGCTTAGCAGGGGGGATAGGTAACGAGCAGTACTTC. The encoded protein is CASSLAGGIGNEQYF.

In regard to this clonotype: This may be a read error: a much more frequent sequence differs by one nucleotide. The chain joins TRBV7-9 to TRBJ2-1; D is perhaps TRBD2 (6 bases). Germline CDR1 reads SEHNR; CDR2 reads FQNEAQ (reference sequence). Between the trimmed V and J ends, which lost 7 bases and 3 bases, there was a span of 16 bases. The CDR3 totals 15 residues. The CDR3 nucleotides read TGTGCCAGCACCCGGGGCGGGGCGATCTACAATGAGCAGTTCTTC. The encoded protein is CASTRGGAIYNEQFF.

This clonotype has only a few counts. The rearrangement links TRBV28 to TRBJ2-7; perhaps TRBD2 as D (6 bases). Germline CDR1 reads MDHEN; CDR2 reads SYDVKM. This CDR3 contains 14 residues. Trimming took 7 bases from V and 0 from J, leaving 13 bases between them. The chain's CDR3 is CASKSLAPSYEQYF. Here the CDR3 DNA reads TGTGCCAGCAAATCACTAGCCCCCTCCTACGAGCAGTACTTC.

The CDR3 loop reads CASSSEGSQESRYEQYF. The CDR3 nucleotides are TGTGCCAGCAGCTCTGAGGGGTCCCAGGAATCCCGCTACGAGCAGTACTTC. The gene calls are TRBV7-8 and TRBJ2-7, with D possibly called TRBD1 or TRBD2 (5 bases each). Germline loops: CDR1 SGHVS, CDR2 FQNEAQ. The V and J ends lost 4 bases and 3 bases respectively, with 22 bases between them. CDR3 length equals 17 residues.

The chain couples TRBV7-2 to TRBJ1-1, with 7 nucleotides matching TRBD1. V trimming: 1 base; J trimming: 11 bases; junction bases outside the gene matches: 4. The CDR3 loop spans 12 amino acids. Germline V gene lookup returns CDR1 SGHTA and CDR2 FQGNSA. The CDR3 nucleotides are TGTGCCAGCAGCTTAGGACAGGGTGGGGCTTTCTTT. Protein: CASSLGQGGAFF.

This clonotype has a handful of counts. A much larger clone lies one base from this, so it may be a read error. The chain is built from TRBV7-9 and TRBJ2-5; D is possibly TRBD2 (5 bases). The CDR3 loop spans 13 amino acids. Germline V gene lookup returns CDR1 SEHNR and CDR2 FQNEAQ (reference sequence). With 2 bases removed from V and 3 bases from J, the gap between germline ends came to 7 bases. CDR3: CASSLPGKETQYF. In nucleotides, the CDR3 is TGTGCCAGCAGCTTACCCGGGAAAGAGACCCAGTACTTC.

The V gene is TRBV5-1, the J gene TRBJ2-3; D is perhaps TRBD2 (5 bases). Germline V gene sequence: CDR1 SGHRS, CDR2 YFSETQ. V lost 0 bases and J 2 bases, leaving 10 bases between the germline ends. This CDR3 contains 15 residues. CDR3 loop: CASSLAGELTDTQYF. The CDR3 DNA is TGCGCCAGCAGCTTGGCCGGGGAACTCACAGATACGCAGTATTTT.

CDR3 sequence (DNA): TGCAGTGCTAGAGGTCGGGGTCTATTGAACACCGGGGAGCTGTTTTTT. Translated: CSARGRGLLNTGELFF. This rearrangement joins TRBV20-1 to TRBJ2-2, with D maybe TRBD2 (5 bases). The germline gives CDR1 DFQATT, CDR2 SNEGSKA (reference sequence). This CDR3 region has 16 residues. V was clipped by 1 base and J by 1 base, with 13 bases between them.

This clonotype was observed a handful of times. The CDR3 reads CASLEGVRVDTEAFF. DNA of the CDR3: TGTGCCAGCCTGGAAGGTGTGCGTGTGGACACTGAAGCTTTCTTT. The V and J genes are TRBV12-3 or TRBV12-4 and TRBJ1-1; D is unclear. Trimming stripped 8 bases from V and 3 bases from J, with 19 bases between. This CDR3 is built from 15 residues.

This clonotype was detected only a few times. CDR3 loop: CASSFPLNLAKNIQYF. The CDR3 DNA reads TGTGCCAGCAGCTTCCCTTTGAATCTAGCCAAAAACATTCAGTACTTC. J is TRBJ2-4 and V is TRBV11-2; no reliable D call. With 3 bases removed from V and 0 bases from J, the gap between germline ends came to 12 bases. Germline lookup yields CDR1 SGHAT and CDR2 FQNNGV. This CDR3 is 16 amino acids long.

CDR3 nucleotide sequence: TGCGCCAGCAGCGCCACGGGGGTCTCAGCAGGAGATACGCAGTATTTT. Residues: CASSATGVSAGDTQYF. This chain joins TRBV5-1 and TRBJ2-3; possibly TRBD2 for D (6 bases). Germline CDR1 and CDR2: SGHRS and YFSETQ. The V gene lost 4 bases and the J gene lost 5 bases, with 20 bases spanning the gap. The CDR3 covers 16 residues.

The chain couples TRBV5-5 to TRBJ2-1; TRBD2 matches 8 bases. The CDR3 sequence is 15 residues long. V dropped 0 bases and J dropped 10; count of bases not matched to a gene: 9. The germline CDR1 and CDR2 sequences are SGHKS and YYEKEE (reference sequence). CDR3 residues: CASSLVAGIQWEQFF. Written as DNA, the CDR3 is TGTGCCAGCAGCTTGGTAGCGGGAATACAATGGGAGCAGTTCTTC.

In its sample, this clonotype was seen many times. This chain connects TRBV12-3 or TRBV12-4 to TRBJ2-1, with TRBD2 matching 7 bases. Trimming removed 0 bases from V and 7 bases from J; junction bases left unmatched: 3. The CDR3 consists of 14 residues. This CDR3 reads CASSLAGGDNEQFF. The CDR3 nucleotides read TGTGCCAGCAGTTTAGCGGGAGGGGATAATGAGCAGTTCTTC.

The rearrangement joins TRBV7-9 to TRBJ2-5; 7 positions match TRBD1. The CDR3 spans 14 residues. After removal of 2 bases from V and 5 bases from J, the junction contained 5 bases not matched to a gene. The germline V gene encodes CDR1 SEHNR and CDR2 FQNEAQ (reference sequence). The CDR3 reads CASSLQGVAETQYF. CDR3 coding DNA: TGTGCCAGCAGCTTACAGGGGGTTGCTGAGACCCAGTACTTC.

V usage is TRBV15 and J usage is TRBJ2-5; a possible D gene is TRBD1 (5 bases). This CDR3 contains 15 residues. The germline gives CDR1 LNHNV, CDR2 YYDKDF (reference sequence). Trimming stripped 3 bases from V and 2 bases from J, with 13 bases between. The CDR3 spells CATSSHPQVQETQYF. CDR3 nucleotide sequence: TGTGCCACCAGCAGCCACCCACAGGTACAAGAGACCCAGTACTTC.

There are a few counts of this clonotype. The chain has TRBV27 and TRBJ2-3; TRBD1 or TRBD2 may be the D gene (5 bases each). This CDR3 is 13 amino acids long. CDR1 is MNHEY, CDR2 SMNVEV, per germline (reference sequence). V was shortened by 6 bases and J by 3 bases, with 10 bases between the two germline ends. The CDR3 nucleotides read TGTGCCAGCAGATGGGGGAATACAGATACGCAGTATTTT. This translates into CASRWGNTDTQYF.

This clonotype was found a few times. V gene TRBV6-1 combines with J gene TRBJ2-4, with D hard to call. The CDR3 contains 15 residues. Trimming pared 6 bases from V and 0 bases from J, leaving 12 bases between. From germline, CDR1 is MNHNS and CDR2 SASEGT. For the CDR3, the DNA is TGTGCCAGCAGATCCGGAGATCTAGCCAAAAACATTCAGTACTTC. This encodes CASRSGDLAKNIQYF.

The gene calls are TRBV7-9 and TRBJ2-3; 9 nucleotides align to TRBD1. The CDR3 sequence is 15 residues long. CDR1 is SEHNR and CDR2 is FQNEAQ in the germline V gene (reference sequence). With V trimmed by 5 bases and J by 4 bases, 7 bases remained unmatched. CDR3 bases: TGTGCCAGCAGCCCGCAGACAGGGGGAGCAGATACGCAGTATTTT. This translates into CASSPQTGGADTQYF. Filled out from reference TRBV7-9 and TRBJ2-3, the complete variable domain reads DTGVSQNPRHKITKRGQNVTFRCDPISEHNRLYWYRQTLGQGPEFLTYFQNEAQLEKSRLLSDRFSAERPKGSFSTLEIQRTEQGDSAMYLCASSPQTGGADTQYFGPGTRLTVL.

This clonotype came up a few times. This chain links TRBV7-8 with TRBJ2-3, with 9 bases matching TRBD2. The germline gives CDR1 SGHVS, CDR2 FQNEAQ. The CDR3 is 16 residues long. Trimming removed 1 base from V and 7 bases from J; junction bases left unmatched: 9. The CDR3 DNA reads TGTGCCAGCAGCTTAGGGGTAGCGGGGGCCGGAAATACGCAGTATTTT. This gives the protein CASSLGVAGAGNTQYF. Full variable domain (missing parts from reference TRBV7-8 and TRBJ2-3): GAGVSQSPRYKVAKRGQDVALRCDPISGHVSLFWYQQALGQGPEFLTYFQNEAQLDKSGLPSDRFFAERPEGSVSTLKIQRTQQEDSAVYLCASSLGVAGAGNTQYFGPGTRLTVL.

In its sample, this clonotype was seen many times. The chain links TRBV20-1 to TRBJ2-4; D is perhaps TRBD2 (5 bases). This CDR3 is 14 amino acids long. V shed 4 bases and J shed 8 bases, with 18 bases lying between them. Germline CDR1 and CDR2: DFQATT and SNEGSKA (reference sequence). CDR3 protein: CSAILRPGRDIQYF. CDR3 coding DNA: TGCAGTGCTATACTTCGTCCGGGAAGAGACATTCAGTACTTC.

This clonotype was counted between two and nine times. This chain links TRBV14 with TRBJ2-7, with 9 positions matching TRBD1. This CDR3 has 15 residues. Germline CDR1 SGHDN, CDR2 FVKESK. V lost 0 bases and J lost 5; bases outside the gene matches: 5. CDR3 in DNA: TGTGCCAGCAGCCAAGAGGGGACAGGGAGGAACGAGCAGTACTTC. Protein product: CASSQEGTGRNEQYF.

This clonotype was counted between two and nine times. V is TRBV7-2 and J is TRBJ2-3; 8 bases line up with TRBD1. This CDR3 is built from 16 residues. V shed 6 bases, J shed 0 bases, and the junction held 8 bases outside the gene matches. Germline values: CDR1 SGHTA, CDR2 FQGNSA. Here the CDR3 DNA reads TGTGCCAGCAGATATCAGACAGGGGCTAGCACAGATACGCAGTATTTT. It yields the protein CASRYQTGASTDTQYF.

This chain connects TRBV7-9 to TRBJ2-2; tentative D call: TRBD2 (6 bases). The germline V gene has CDR1 SEHNR and CDR2 FQNEAQ (reference sequence). V gave up 7 bases and J gave up 1 base, with 19 bases separating them. This CDR3 spans 17 amino acids. As DNA, the CDR3 is TGTGCCAGCACCATATCCCTGGGCGGGATGAACACCGGGGAGCTGTTTTTT. Translation gives CASTISLGGMNTGELFF.

This clonotype was counted between two and nine times. The chain is built from TRBV27 and TRBJ1-5, with D unresolved. Trimming took off 2 bases at V and 0 bases at J, with 5 bases between the two ends. This CDR3 comprises 14 residues. CDR1 MNHEY and CDR2 SMNVEV come from the germline V gene (reference sequence). CDR3 residues: CASSLEYSNQPQHF. The CDR3 nucleotides read TGTGCCAGCAGTTTAGAGTATAGCAATCAGCCCCAGCATTTT.

In this sample, this clonotype turned up a few times. The chain couples TRBV9 to TRBJ1-2; D perhaps matches TRBD1 (6 bases). This CDR3 spans 16 amino acids. The germline gives CDR1 SGDLS, CDR2 YYNGEE. V gave up 5 bases and J gave up 2 bases, with 19 bases separating them. CDR3 region: CASRGGQATGNYGYTF. In DNA form, the CDR3 reads TGTGCCAGCAGGGGGGGGCAGGCGACTGGCAACTATGGCTACACCTTC.

The V and J genes are TRBV20-1 and TRBJ2-5, with TRBD2 as a possible D gene (6 bases). This CDR3 contains 14 residues. V was cut by 5 bases and J by 3 bases, with 16 bases left in between. Germline V gene lookup returns CDR1 DFQATT and CDR2 SNEGSKA (reference sequence). As DNA, the CDR3 is TGCAGTGCTGTTCACGGGACTGGAAAAGAGACCCAGTACTTC. Encoded protein: CSAVHGTGKETQYF.

The sample holds a few counts of this clonotype. The chain uses TRBV15 and TRBJ2-3, with 11 bases lining up with TRBD1. Germline-derived CDR1 and CDR2 are LNHNV and YYDKDF (reference sequence). The V segment lost 1 base and the J segment 7 bases; nucleotides outside the gene matches: 7. The length of the CDR3 is 16 residues. The CDR3: CATSRGGTGGAHTQYF. In nucleotides, the CDR3 is TGTGCCACCAGCAGAGGGGGGACAGGGGGGGCCCATACGCAGTATTTT. The complete variable domain, with remaining parts taken from reference TRBV15 and TRBJ2-3, reads DAMVIQNPRYQVTQFGKPVTLSCSQTLNHNVMYWYQQKSSQAPKLLFHYYDKDFNNEADTPDNFQSRRPNTSFCFLDIRSPGLGDTAMYLCATSRGGTGGAHTQYFGPGTRLTVL.